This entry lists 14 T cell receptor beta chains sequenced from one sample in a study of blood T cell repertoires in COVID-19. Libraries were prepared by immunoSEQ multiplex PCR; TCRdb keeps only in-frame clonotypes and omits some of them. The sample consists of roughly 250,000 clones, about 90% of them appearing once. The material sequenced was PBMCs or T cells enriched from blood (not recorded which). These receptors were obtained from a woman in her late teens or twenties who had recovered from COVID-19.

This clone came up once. Written as DNA, the CDR3 is TGTGCCAGCTCCCCCGGCGGGACCACTGAAGCTTTCTTT. Translating it yields CASSPGGTTEAFF. The rearrangement uses TRBV18 and TRBJ1-1, with D perhaps matching TRBD1 (5 bases). CDR3 size: 13 residues. Trimming left V 6 bases short and J 4 bases short, with 12 bases between. The V gene's germline CDR1 is KGHSH and CDR2 LQKENI.

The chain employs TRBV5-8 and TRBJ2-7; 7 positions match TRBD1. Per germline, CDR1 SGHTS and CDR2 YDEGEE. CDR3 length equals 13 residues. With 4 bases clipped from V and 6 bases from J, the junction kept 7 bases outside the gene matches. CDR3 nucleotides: TGTGCCAGCAGCGATCGACAGGGCGGCGAGCAGTACTTC. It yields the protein CASSDRQGGEQYF.

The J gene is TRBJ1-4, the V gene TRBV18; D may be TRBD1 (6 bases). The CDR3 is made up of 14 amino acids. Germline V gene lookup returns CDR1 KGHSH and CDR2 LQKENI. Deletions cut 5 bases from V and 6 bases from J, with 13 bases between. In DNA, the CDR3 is TGTGCCAGCTCAAGTGGGGCAGGGGATGAAAAACTGTTTTTT. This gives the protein CASSSGAGDEKLFF.

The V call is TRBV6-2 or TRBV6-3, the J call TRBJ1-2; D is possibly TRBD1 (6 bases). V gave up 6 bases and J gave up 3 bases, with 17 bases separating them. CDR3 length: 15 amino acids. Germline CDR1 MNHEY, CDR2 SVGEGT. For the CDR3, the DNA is TGTGCCAGCAGCCCCTACAGGGATTTGGACTATGGCTACACCTTC. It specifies CASSPYRDLDYGYTF.

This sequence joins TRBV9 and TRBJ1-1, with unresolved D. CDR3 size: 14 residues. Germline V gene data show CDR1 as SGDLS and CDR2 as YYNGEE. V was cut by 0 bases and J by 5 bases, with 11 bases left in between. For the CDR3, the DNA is TGTGCCAGCAGCGTAGTTCAGGATTTGACTGAAGCTTTCTTT. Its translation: CASSVVQDLTEAFF.

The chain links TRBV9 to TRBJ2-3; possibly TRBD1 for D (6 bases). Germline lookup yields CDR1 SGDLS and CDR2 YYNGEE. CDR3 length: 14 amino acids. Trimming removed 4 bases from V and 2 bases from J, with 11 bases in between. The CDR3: CASSLEGVTDTQYF. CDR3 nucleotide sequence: TGTGCCAGCAGCCTAGAGGGGGTCACAGATACGCAGTATTTT.

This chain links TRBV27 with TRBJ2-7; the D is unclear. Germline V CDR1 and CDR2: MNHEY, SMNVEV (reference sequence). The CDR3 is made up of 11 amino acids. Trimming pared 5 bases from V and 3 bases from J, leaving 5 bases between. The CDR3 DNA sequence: TGTGCCAGCAGTCTCGGCTACGAGCAGTACTTC. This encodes CASSLGYEQYF.

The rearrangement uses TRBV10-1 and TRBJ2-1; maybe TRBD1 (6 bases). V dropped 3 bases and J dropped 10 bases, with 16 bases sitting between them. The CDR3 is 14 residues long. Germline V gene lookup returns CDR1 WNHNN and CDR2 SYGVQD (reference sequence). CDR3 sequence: CASSDRSGATEQFF. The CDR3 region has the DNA TGCGCCAGCAGTGATCGATCAGGGGCAACGGAGCAGTTCTTC.

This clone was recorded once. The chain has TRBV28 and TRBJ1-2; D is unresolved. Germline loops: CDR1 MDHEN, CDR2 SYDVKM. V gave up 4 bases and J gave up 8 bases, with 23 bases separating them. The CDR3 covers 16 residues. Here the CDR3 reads CASSSRVRTRWGGYTF. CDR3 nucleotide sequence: TGTGCCAGCAGTTCGAGGGTCCGGACGCGTTGGGGAGGCTACACCTTC.

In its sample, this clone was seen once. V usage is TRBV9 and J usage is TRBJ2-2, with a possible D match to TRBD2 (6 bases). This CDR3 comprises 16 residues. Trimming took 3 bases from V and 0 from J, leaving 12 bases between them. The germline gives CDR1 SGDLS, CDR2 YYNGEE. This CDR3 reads CASSGRTGANTGELFF. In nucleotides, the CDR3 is TGTGCCAGCAGCGGGAGGACGGGAGCGAACACCGGGGAGCTGTTTTTT.

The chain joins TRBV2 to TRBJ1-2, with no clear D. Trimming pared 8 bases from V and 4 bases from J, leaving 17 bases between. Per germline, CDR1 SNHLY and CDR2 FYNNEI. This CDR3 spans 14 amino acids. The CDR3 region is CASGISALPYGYTF. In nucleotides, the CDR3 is TGTGCCAGCGGAATTAGCGCTCTCCCCTATGGCTACACCTTC. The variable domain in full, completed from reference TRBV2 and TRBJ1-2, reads EPEVTQTPSHQVTQMGQEVILRCVPISNHLYFYWYRQILGQKVEFLVSFYNNEISEKSEIFDDQFSVERPDGSNFTLKIRSTKLEDSAMYFCASGISALPYGYTFGSGTRLTVV.

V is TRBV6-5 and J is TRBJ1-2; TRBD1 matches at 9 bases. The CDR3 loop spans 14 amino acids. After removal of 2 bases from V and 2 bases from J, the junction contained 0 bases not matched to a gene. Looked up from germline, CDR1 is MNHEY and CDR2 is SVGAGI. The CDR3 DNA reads TGTGCCAGCAGTTACGGACAGGGGAACTATGGCTACACCTTC. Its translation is CASSYGQGNYGYTF.

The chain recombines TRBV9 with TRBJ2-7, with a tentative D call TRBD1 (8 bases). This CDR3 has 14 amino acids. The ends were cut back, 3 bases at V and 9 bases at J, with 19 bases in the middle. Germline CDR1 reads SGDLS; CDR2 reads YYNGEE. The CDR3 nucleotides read TGTGCCAGCAGCGAACGGGCTAGCGGACAGGGGCAGTACTTC. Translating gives CASSERASGQGQYF.

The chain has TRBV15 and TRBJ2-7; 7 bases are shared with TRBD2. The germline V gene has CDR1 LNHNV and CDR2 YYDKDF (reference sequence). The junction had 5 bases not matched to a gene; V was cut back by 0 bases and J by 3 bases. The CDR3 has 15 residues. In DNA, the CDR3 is TGTGCCACCAGCAGAGATCTCTCGGGGGGCTACGAGCAGTACTTC. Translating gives CATSRDLSGGYEQYF.